This is a list of T cell receptor beta chains from one sample in a study of cytomegalovirus exposure and HLA in healthy donors. Clones were read by immunoSEQ multiplex PCR, and TCRdb kept only the in-frame ones, dropping some. This sample has some 99,000 clones, with roughly three quarters found just once. Specimen: PBMCs. All receptors come from a female donor in good health and CMV-seronegative. CDR3s include the opening cysteine and the closing phenylalanine or tryptophan. The D gene is left open where the match is weak. Part of the rows lack a size; the others show once, few, many or a class for expanded clones.

d_call	clone_size	v_call	j_call	cdr3_aa	cdr3_nt
TRBD1	.	TRBV29-1	TRBJ1-2	CSVGKTGGLGGYTF	TGCAGCGTTGGAAAGACAGGGGGACTGGGGGGCTACACCTTC
TRBD1	once	TRBV11-2	TRBJ1-1	CASATDRVNTEAFF	TGTGCCAGCGCGACGGACAGGGTTAACACTGAAGCTTTCTTT
TRBD1	.	TRBV29-1	TRBJ2-1	CSVERDRRYNEQFF	TGCAGCGTTGAGAGGGACAGACGGTACAATGAGCAGTTCTTC
.	.	TRBV6-1	TRBJ1-3	CASSDPVGATSSGNTIYF	TGTGCCAGCAGTGATCCGGTGGGAGCCACCAGCTCTGGAAACACCATATATTTT
.	.	TRBV18	TRBJ2-3	CASSPSVPSSTDTQYF	TGTGCCAGCTCACCATCGGTGCCTTCTAGCACAGATACGCAGTATTTT
TRBD2	.	TRBV7-9	TRBJ2-2	CASSSVNSGRARTGELFF	TGTGCCAGCAGCTCGGTGAATAGCGGGAGGGCCCGCACCGGGGAGCTGTTTTTT
.	.	TRBV9	TRBJ2-7	CASSVQGGSYEQYF	TGTGCCAGCAGCGTACAAGGGGGCTCCTACGAGCAGTACTTC
TRBD2	.	TRBV5-4	TRBJ2-7	CASSFLRGGAYEQYF	TGTGCCAGCAGCTTTTTACGGGGGGGGGCCTACGAGCAGTACTTC
.	.	TRBV5-6	TRBJ2-5	CASSLAVEQYF	TGTGCCAGCAGCCTCGCAGTGGAGCAGTACTTC
.	few	TRBV19	TRBJ1-1	CATIPGGYREKHTEAFF	TGTGCCACCATACCAGGCGGGTACAGGGAAAAACACACTGAAGCTTTCTTT
.	few	TRBV25-1	TRBJ2-5	CASSDPRTAARTQYF	TGTGCCAGCAGCGACCCCCGGACAGCGGCACGGACCCAGTACTTC